This TCR beta chain originates from a study of metastatic and nonmetastatic thyroid tumors. Study-level information: Samples came from malignant and benign thyroid patients, and repertoires were compared across blood and tumor or nodule tissue. Study-wide results and limits: Within blood and tumor, benign nodules reportedly had significantly lower TCR beta diversity than malignant thyroid tumors did.

Ahead of thyroid surgery, no patient had received treatment of any kind. The CDR3 is 12 amino acids. CDR1 is SGHDT, CDR2 YYEEEE, per germline. Trimming removed 5 bases at V and 5 bases at J, with 10 bases between. This clone was counted many times. The target antigen is unknown. From the PCR reads, TCRdb re-called clones with MiXCR. This sample carries roughly 46,000 clones, approximately 24% of them seen once, and the ten largest clones take 3% to 3.5%. The clonotype was recovered from a male donor with papillary thyroid cancer or a benign thyroid nodule (not recorded which). Some clones in this sample may be carry-over from other donors' samples. The sequenced material came from blood. V is TRBV5-6 and J is TRBJ1-2; D unresolved. CDR3 in DNA: TGTGCCAGCAGTTATGGTTCATATGGCTACACCTTC. Protein sequence: CASSYGSYGYTF.